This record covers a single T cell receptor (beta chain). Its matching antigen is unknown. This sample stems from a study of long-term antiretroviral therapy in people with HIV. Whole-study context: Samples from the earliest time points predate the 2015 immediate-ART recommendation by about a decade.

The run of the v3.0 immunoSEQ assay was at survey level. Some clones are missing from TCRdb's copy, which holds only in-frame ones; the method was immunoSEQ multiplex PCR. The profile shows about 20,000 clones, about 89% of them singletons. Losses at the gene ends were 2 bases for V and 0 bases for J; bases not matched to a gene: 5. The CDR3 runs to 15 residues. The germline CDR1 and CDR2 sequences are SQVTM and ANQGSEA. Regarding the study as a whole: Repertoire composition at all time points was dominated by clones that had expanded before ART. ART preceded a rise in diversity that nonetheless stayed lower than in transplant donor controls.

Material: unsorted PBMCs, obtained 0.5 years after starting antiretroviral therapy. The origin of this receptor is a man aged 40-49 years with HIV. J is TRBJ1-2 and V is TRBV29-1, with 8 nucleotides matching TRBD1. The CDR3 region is CSVETPDRANYGYTF. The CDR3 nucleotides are TGCAGCGTTGAAACGCCGGACAGGGCTAACTATGGCTACACCTTC.